This TCR beta chain comes out of a study of CD8 T cells in ankylosing spondylitis. Study-level points and caveats: It was reported that disease-linked clones were significantly enriched in matched ankylosing spondylitis synovial fluid. A motif in TCR beta, a set of 8 or 9 highly homologous variants, appeared characteristic of ankylosing spondylitis blood.

This clonotype has only a few counts. Its specificity is not known. From germline, CDR1 is MDHEN and CDR2 SYDVKM. Trimming took 5 bases from V and 0 from J; bases not matched to a gene: 5. The CDR3 runs to 15 residues. TCRdb re-called the 5' RACE reads through MiXCR, storing one row per CDR3 protein. The data show some 840,000 distinct CDR3 sequences, over 9.5% seen once. This TCR was recovered from a male donor with ankylosing spondylitis. The sample taken for sequencing was blood, either unsorted or a sorted T cell fraction (not recorded which). This chain joins TRBV28 and TRBJ2-7; 9 nucleotides line up with TRBD1. Here the CDR3 DNA reads TGTGCCAGCAGTCCGGGGACAGGGAGCTCCTACGAGCAGTACTTC. Translating gives CASSPGTGSSYEQYF.